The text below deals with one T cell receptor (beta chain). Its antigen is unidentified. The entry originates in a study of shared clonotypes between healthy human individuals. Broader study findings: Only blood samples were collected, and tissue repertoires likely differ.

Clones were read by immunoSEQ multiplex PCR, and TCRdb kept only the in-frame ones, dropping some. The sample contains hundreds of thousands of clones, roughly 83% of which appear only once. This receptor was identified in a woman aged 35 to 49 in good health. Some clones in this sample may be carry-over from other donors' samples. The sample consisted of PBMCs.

The DNA for the CDR3 is TGTGCCAGCAGCGACAGGAGCTCCTACAATGAGCAGTTCTTC. Amino acid sequence: CASSDRSSYNEQFF. The V call is TRBV5-4, the J call TRBJ2-1, with a possible D match to TRBD1 (6 bases). The ends were cut back, 4 bases at V and 0 bases at J, with 8 bases in the middle. There are 14 residues in the CDR3. Germline CDR1 and CDR2: SGHNT and YYREEE (reference sequence).